This T cell receptor (beta chain) was sequenced for a study of blood T cell repertoires in COVID-19. Across the study: Researchers got acute and convalescent COVID-19 samples from the United States, Italy and Spain.

Germline values: CDR1 MDHEN, CDR2 SYDVKM. V was trimmed by 9 bases and J by 10 bases, leaving 13 bases between them. The CDR3 is 12 residues long. In the authors' methods: For nucleated cells, counts were estimated from reference gene primer amplification. The method was immunoSEQ multiplex PCR; TCRdb's version includes in-frame clones alone and lacks a portion of them. For V, J and clone size, that table is used; D and trimming come from the DNA. Of approximately 270,000 clones listed, 80% to 85% are singletons. Patients in Seattle were enrolled during active infection, then followed longitudinally. Sequenced material: peripheral blood. This chain links TRBV28 with TRBJ1-6; D unclear. The receptor was isolated from a person aged 70 to 85 with COVID-19, enrolled during active disease. CDR3 sequence: CASTRTGSPLHF. The CDR3 DNA reads TGTGCCAGTACACGGACTGGGTCACCCCTCCACTTT.